This T cell receptor beta chain was recorded in a study of blood T cell repertoires in COVID-19. Study processing details: Using reference gene primer amplification, nucleated cell counts were estimated. The protocol was immunoSEQ multiplex PCR, while the TCRdb copy is restricted to in-frame clones and leaves out a portion. V, J and clone size derive from that table, while D and trimming were established from the DNA sequence. The table has some 220,000 clones, less than 90% seen once; the top ten hold roughly 3.3%. Cohorts were assigned according to the clinical history that participants reported. The germline V and J ends were trimmed by 5 bases and 7 bases, with 14 bases remaining between them. The CDR3 spans 13 residues. Germline V gene data show CDR1 as SEHNR and CDR2 as FQNEAQ (reference sequence).

The chain uses TRBV7-9 and TRBJ1-1; possible D gene TRBD1, 6 bases. The material sequenced was PBMCs or T cells enriched from blood (not recorded which). This clonotype was sampled from a woman aged 45-65 years in a cohort exposed to, infected with or recovered from COVID-19 (not recorded which). The chain's CDR3 is CASSPIGQLEAFF. The CDR3 coding sequence is TGTGCCAGCAGCCCAATTGGACAGCTTGAAGCTTTCTTT.